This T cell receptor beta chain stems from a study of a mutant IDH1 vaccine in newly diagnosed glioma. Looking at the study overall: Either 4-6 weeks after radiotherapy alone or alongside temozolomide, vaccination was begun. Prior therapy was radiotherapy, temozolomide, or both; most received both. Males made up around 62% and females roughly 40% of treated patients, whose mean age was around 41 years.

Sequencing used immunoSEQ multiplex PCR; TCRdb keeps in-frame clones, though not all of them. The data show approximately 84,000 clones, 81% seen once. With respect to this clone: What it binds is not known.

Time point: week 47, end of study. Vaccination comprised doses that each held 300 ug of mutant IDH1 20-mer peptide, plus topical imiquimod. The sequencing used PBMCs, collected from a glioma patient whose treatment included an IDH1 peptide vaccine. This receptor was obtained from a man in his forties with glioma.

CDR3 sequence reads: CASRTTPSGAGYEQYF. DNA of the CDR3: TGTGCCAGCAGAACCACGCCGAGCGGGGCAGGGTACGAGCAGTACTTC. V and J are TRBV27 and TRBJ2-7; the match to TRBD2 covers 7 bases. V was pared by 6 bases and J by 4 bases, with 15 bases of the junction left unmatched. Germline values: CDR1 MNHEY, CDR2 SMNVEV (reference sequence). The CDR3 runs to 16 residues.